This TCR beta chain is drawn from a study of cytomegalovirus exposure and HLA in healthy donors. Notes on the study in general: A few of the chains that were CMV-associated were confirmed in vitro to be specific for CMV antigens. The study put 150 or so TCR beta chains on its list as cytomegalovirus-associated.

Looked up from germline, CDR1 is SGHKS and CDR2 is YYEKEE (reference sequence). The CDR3 extends over 13 amino acids. The V and J ends lost 2 bases and 6 bases respectively, with 12 bases between them. TCRdb keeps only in-frame clones here, not all; method: immunoSEQ multiplex PCR. In the table there are more than 110,000 clones, 70% to 90% of which are singletons. Comments on this clone: Its antigen remains unknown.

This chain connects TRBV5-5 to TRBJ2-7; possibly TRBD1 for D (5 bases). Specimen: PBMCs. This sequence was found in a man between 18 and 29 years old in good health and CMV-seronegative. DNA of the CDR3: TGTGCCAGCAGCTTCGGGTCCCAGGGCGAGCAGTACTTC. Translating gives CASSFGSQGEQYF.